The entry that follows covers one T cell receptor (beta chain) sequence. Its antigen is still unknown. Using immunoSEQ multiplex PCR, the repertoire was profiled, and TCRdb retains in-frame clones only, with some absent. This table holds tens of thousands of clones, roughly 80% found once. The V segment lost 7 bases and the J segment 0 bases; nucleotides outside the gene matches: 18. The V gene's germline CDR1 is MRHNA and CDR2 SNTAGT. The CDR3 is made up of 19 amino acids. These data are taken from a study of T cells in localized non-small cell lung cancer. Study-level findings and limits: T cell clonality was highest in uninvolved adjacent lung, above tumor. Longer overall survival accompanied higher blood T cell density. There were a median 57 of the top 100 tumor clones appearing in adjacent lung.

Sequencing was performed on PBMCs, taken before any cancer treatment. The origin of this receptor is a man aged 35-75 years with stage II lung adenocarcinoma. The V and J genes are TRBV6-4 and TRBJ1-5; 7 bases are a match to TRBD1. Written as DNA, the CDR3 is TGTGCCAGCAAAGCGGACCGGGACAGAGCCCCTTTTAGCAATCAGCCCCAGCATTTT. Translation gives CASKADRDRAPFSNQPQHF.